The 12 T cell receptor beta chains presented below share a single source sample, sequenced in a study of blood T cells in healthy people across ages. The authors ran a second PCR of 7 to 11 cycles using a sample-barcoded 5' primer and a J-beta primer mix. TCRdb re-called the 5' RACE reads with MiXCR, one entry per CDR3 protein. The data show 1.5 million or so distinct CDR3 sequences, with 35% to 45% seen just once and about 3.8% held by the top ten. Sequencing input: blood. Receptors originate from a woman between 18 and 29 years old in good health.

This clonotype has more than one count but fewer than ten. The rearrangement links TRBV7-9 to TRBJ2-5; 7 bases agree with TRBD2. Germline V lookup: CDR1 SEHNR, CDR2 FQNEAQ (reference sequence). V lost 6 bases and J lost 5; bases outside the gene matches: 9. CDR3 size: 14 residues. The CDR3 sequence is CASSGRAGVETQYF. The DNA for the CDR3 is TGTGCCAGCAGTGGTCGGGCGGGAGTTGAGACCCAGTACTTC.

This clonotype was observed a single time. The genes are TRBV4-1 and TRBJ2-7; possible D gene TRBD2, 5 bases. Germline-derived CDR1 and CDR2 are MGHRA and YSYEKL. V dropped 2 bases and J dropped 3 bases, with 11 bases sitting between them. This CDR3 comprises 14 residues. The CDR3 spells CASSQRVGVYEQYF. As DNA, the CDR3 is TGCGCCAGCAGCCAAAGGGTCGGGGTCTACGAGCAGTACTTC.

As regards this clonotype: One end of the junction does not line up with germline, which may come from a read error. The chain joins TRBV6-6 to TRBJ1-1; D not resolved. This CDR3 contains 12 residues. In germline, CDR1 is MNHNY, CDR2 SVGAGI (reference sequence). CDR3 nucleotide sequence: TGTGCCAGCGGTTACTCGGGTACTGAAGCTTTCTTT. Amino acids: CASGYSGTEAFF.

This rearrangement joins TRBV12-3 or TRBV12-4 to TRBJ2-7; D might be TRBD2 (6 bases). The V end was cut by 4 bases, the J end by 6 bases, with 10 bases between. The CDR3 runs 12 residues. The CDR3 DNA reads as TGTGCCAGCAGTTGGGACTCTGCCGAGCAGTACTTC. It yields the protein CASSWDSAEQYF.

This clonotype appeared a few times. The CDR3 coding sequence is TGTGCCAGCAGTTTAATGGGACAGTTGAGCACAGATACGCAGTATTTT. Protein sequence: CASSLMGQLSTDTQYF. The V call is TRBV27, the J call TRBJ2-3, with 7 bases that match TRBD1. Germline CDR1 and CDR2: MNHEY and SMNVEV (reference sequence). With V trimmed by 2 bases and J by 0 bases, 5 bases remained unmatched. This CDR3 has 16 residues.

This clonotype showed up many times. This chain connects TRBV20-1 to TRBJ2-1, with TRBD2 matching over 7 bases. Germline V gives CDR1 DFQATT, CDR2 SNEGSKA (reference sequence). The CDR3 loop spans 13 amino acids. Losses at the gene ends were 2 bases for V and 4 bases for J; bases not matched to a gene: 2. The CDR3 DNA reads as TGCAGTGCTAGACCTAGCGGATACAATGAGCAGTTCTTC. Its protein product is CSARPSGYNEQFF.

The rearrangement uses TRBV7-2 and TRBJ2-1, with a possible D match to TRBD2 (5 bases). V lost 5 bases, J lost 6 bases, and 17 bases lay in between. The germline gives CDR1 SGHTA, CDR2 FQGNSA. This CDR3 region has 15 residues. Written as DNA, the CDR3 is TGTGCCAGCAGCCCTAGAGACGGGATCTGCAATGAGCAGTTCTTC. Translated: CASSPRDGICNEQFF.

This clonotype appeared many times. This rearrangement joins TRBV7-2 to TRBJ1-5; D not certain. Germline CDR1 is SGHTA and CDR2 is FQGNSA. Trimming left V 7 bases short and J 5 bases short, with 9 bases between. The CDR3 runs to 12 residues. For the CDR3, the DNA is TGTGCCAGCAACGAAGGGTATCAGCCCCAGCATTTT. It encodes CASNEGYQPQHF.

The chain links TRBV7-9 to TRBJ2-3; D is unresolved. This CDR3 spans 13 amino acids. V gave up 7 bases and J gave up 4 bases, with 12 bases separating them. In germline, CDR1 is SEHNR, CDR2 FQNEAQ (reference sequence). The CDR3 reads CASTFWAPDTQYF. The CDR3 DNA follows: TGTGCCAGCACCTTCTGGGCCCCAGATACGCAGTATTTT.

This clonotype has only a few counts. The V and J genes are TRBV29-1 and TRBJ1-1; D possibly corresponds to TRBD1 (5 bases). This CDR3 comprises 12 residues. The germline V gene encodes CDR1 SQVTM and CDR2 ANQGSEA. The ends were cut back, 6 bases at V and 5 bases at J, with 13 bases in the middle. CDR3 residues: CSVRTTRTEAFF. The CDR3 DNA is TGCAGCGTGAGGACAACACGAACTGAAGCTTTCTTT.

The V gene is TRBV29-1, the J gene TRBJ1-1; D remains unclear. Germline V gene sequence: CDR1 SQVTM, CDR2 ANQGSEA. V lost 5 bases, J lost 1 base, and 14 bases lay in between. The CDR3 loop spans 14 amino acids. CDR3 protein: CSVHQVLQNTEAFF. The CDR3, as DNA: TGCAGCGTTCACCAGGTTTTACAGAACACTGAAGCTTTCTTT.

The CDR3 coding sequence is TGTGCCAGCAGCGTTCTAGCGGAATCCTACGAGCAGTACTTC. The encoded protein is CASSVLAESYEQYF. The chain recombines TRBV9 with TRBJ2-7; 7 bases are a match to TRBD2. V dropped 2 bases and J dropped 1; count of bases not matched to a gene: 3. The length of the CDR3 is 14 residues. Germline assignment: CDR1 SGDLS and CDR2 YYNGEE.